The text below deals with one T cell receptor beta chain. This sample stems from a study of blood T cell repertoires in COVID-19. CDR1 MNHEY and CDR2 SMNVEV come from the germline V gene (reference sequence). The CDR3 runs to 16 residues. Trimming left V 3 bases short and J 5 bases short, with 19 bases between. Some clones are missing from TCRdb's copy, which holds only in-frame ones; the method was immunoSEQ multiplex PCR. The sample yields about 150,000 clones, around 87% seen once. The chain joins TRBV27 to TRBJ2-5; D unclear. This receptor was obtained from a man aged 18 to 30 with COVID-19, enrolled during active disease. Sequencing was carried out using peripheral blood. CDR3 region: CASSLRRPPSVETQYF. The CDR3 DNA reads as TGTGCCAGCAGTTTGCGGCGGCCCCCTTCTGTGGAGACCCAGTACTTC.